The rows below give T cell receptor beta chains drawn from one sample of a study of PD-1 blockade in mismatch repair-deficient tumors. Libraries were prepared by immunoSEQ multiplex PCR; TCRdb keeps only in-frame clonotypes and omits some of them. In the table there are about 15,000 clones, roughly 80% of which are singletons. Their target antigens are unknown. The input for sequencing was cells cultured in vitro, taken from a patient treated with pembrolizumab. The receptors come from an adult with mismatch repair-deficient cancer. CDR3s include the opening cysteine and the closing phenylalanine or tryptophan. The D gene is left open where the match is weak. Rows give clone size only sometimes, using once, few, many, or a class for an expanded clone.

TGTGCCAGTACCTCAGCCGCGACTAGCAAGAGTGCAGATACGCAGTATTTT CASTSAATSKSADTQYF TRBD2 . TRBJ2-3 TRBV19
TGTGCCAGCGGCCCTAGGACTAGCGGGGCCGAGGATACGCAGTATTTT CASGPRTSGAEDTQYF TRBD2 . TRBJ2-3 TRBV28
TGTGCCAGCAGCCGCAGCTACCAAGAGACCCAGTACTTC CASSRSYQETQYF . . TRBJ2-5 TRBV5-5
TGTGCCAGCAGTCGGACAGGGGGTTTGGGATCCTACGAGCAGTACTTC CASSRTGGLGSYEQYF TRBD1 . TRBJ2-7 TRBV2
TGTGCCAGCAGCCCTTTGGGGCGGGGTCACAATGAGCAGTTCTTC CASSPLGRGHNEQFF . . TRBJ2-1 TRBV9
TGCGCCAGCAGCTTGGTGGGGACAATCGGCACAGATACGCAGTATTTT CASSLVGTIGTDTQYF . few TRBJ2-3 TRBV5-1
TGCGCCAGCAGCTTCCGGGACAGGGTAGAGACCCAGTACTTC CASSFRDRVETQYF TRBD1 . TRBJ2-5 TRBV5-1
TGTGCCAGCAGCTTATGGCCCGAAATAGCGGGTTGGAGCTCCTACAATGAGCAGTTCTTC CASSLWPEIAGWSSYNEQFF TRBD2 . TRBJ2-1 TRBV7-3
TGTGCCAGCAGCCTGGGACGGGGCTACGAGCAGTACTTC CASSLGRGYEQYF . . TRBJ2-7 TRBV7-6
TGTGCCAGCAGTGAATATAGGGGGACTAGCGGGTTAGAGACCCAGTACTTC CASSEYRGTSGLETQYF TRBD2 few TRBJ2-5 TRBV25-1
TGTGCCAGCAGCGCAGAAGGGTACGAGCAGTACTTC CASSAEGYEQYF . few TRBJ2-7 TRBV9
TGTGCCAGCAGTGAATCGGAATCTGGGGCCAACGTCCTGACTTTC CASSESESGANVLTF . . TRBJ2-6 TRBV2
TGTGCCAGCAGCAGACAGAGAGGGCCAGAGACCCAGTACTTC CASSRQRGPETQYF . . TRBJ2-5 TRBV11-1
TGCAGTGCCCCGGGACTAGAAGAGCAGTACTTC CSAPGLEEQYF TRBD2 . TRBJ2-7 TRBV20-1
TGTGCCAGCAGTTCCCGCAGGGCCTCCCCCTACGAGCAGTACTTC CASSSRRASPYEQYF . . TRBJ2-7 TRBV28
TGTGCCAGCAGCTTAGACGTTCGCTATTCACCCCTCCACTTT CASSLDVRYSPLHF . . TRBJ1-6 TRBV7-9
TGTGCCTGGACGGGAAAAAACTATGGCTACACCTTC CAWTGKNYGYTF . . TRBJ1-2 TRBV30
TGTGCCAGCAGCTTAGCGCTCGGACTAGCGGGAAAATGGAATGAGCAGTTCTTC CASSLALGLAGKWNEQFF TRBD2 . TRBJ2-1 TRBV7-2
TGTGCCAGCAGCTTAAGGGGGACTGGAAACACCATATATTTT CASSLRGTGNTIYF . . TRBJ1-3 TRBV7-9
TGTGCCAGCAGTGAAATCTGGGACTTC CASSEIWDF . . TRBJ2-7 TRBV6-1
TGTGCCACCAGCAGAGATCGGGACTGGGGATCTAATGAGCAGTTCTTC CATSRDRDWGSNEQFF . . TRBJ2-1 TRBV15
TGTGCCAGCAGTTTGTCTCCGGTAGTTGGTGACGAGCAGTACTTC CASSLSPVVGDEQYF . once TRBJ2-7 TRBV28
TGCGCCAGCAGCTTGGGGGACCGCTCCTACGAGCAGTACTTC CASSLGDRSYEQYF . . TRBJ2-7 TRBV5-1
TGTGCCAGCAGTGAAGCGCTTAATACAGGGGCTAAGCTGACTGAAGCTTTCTTT CASSEALNTGAKLTEAFF TRBD1 . TRBJ1-1 TRBV2
TGTGCCAGCAGCTTGGCGACTAGCGGGAGGGGCAATGAGCAGTTCTTC CASSLATSGRGNEQFF TRBD2 . TRBJ2-1 TRBV13
TGTGCCAGCAGTCATTCTAGGGGATACGAGCAGTACTTC CASSHSRGYEQYF . . TRBJ2-7 TRBV6-5
TGTGCCAGCAGTTCCTCCGGGACAGGGGGATACGAGCAGTACTTC CASSSSGTGGYEQYF TRBD1 . TRBJ2-7 TRBV28
TGTGCCAGCAGCTTAGCAGCGGGAGCTAGCAGCGGGGAGCTGTTTTTT CASSLAAGASSGELFF TRBD2 . TRBJ2-2 TRBV11-1
TGTGCCAGCAGCGTCTCAGGGTTCGGGTATGGCTACACCTTC CASSVSGFGYGYTF . once TRBJ1-2 TRBV9
TGTGCTAGTACCCGGGACATCAATCAGCCCCAGCATTTT CASTRDINQPQHF . . TRBJ1-5 TRBV12-5
TGTGCCAGCAGCTTAGCGGGGACAGGGGGGAATACGCAGTATTTT CASSLAGTGGNTQYF TRBD1 . TRBJ2-3 TRBV7-9
TGTGCCAGCAGCTTGGCCCGTCTAGCGGGATTAGAGCAGTTCTTC CASSLARLAGLEQFF TRBD2 . TRBJ2-1 TRBV5-6
TGTGCCAGCAGTGAAGGGGGCAGGACCACTGAAGCTTTCTTT CASSEGGRTTEAFF . . TRBJ1-1 TRBV6-1
TGTGCCATCACCGAGCAGGGATCCGGGGAGCTGTTTTTT CAITEQGSGELFF . . TRBJ2-2 TRBV10-3
TGTGCCAGCAGTGACCCTGTCGTGGGTAGCGGGAGCCCGGGGGAGCAGTACTTC CASSDPVVGSGSPGEQYF TRBD2 . TRBJ2-7 TRBV6-4
TGTGCCAGCAGCGCCTCTTGGAGCACTGAAGCTTTCTTT CASSASWSTEAFF . . TRBJ1-1 TRBV7-3
TGCGCCAGCAGCTTACGGGGGGCCGAGACCCAGTACTTC CASSLRGAETQYF . . TRBJ2-5 TRBV5-1
TGTGCCAGCACCCTGACAGGGATAAATGAAAAACTGTTTTTT CASTLTGINEKLFF TRBD1 . TRBJ1-4 TRBV6-6
TGCAGCGTTGGACAGGGGGCTCAGGGCTACACCTTC CSVGQGAQGYTF TRBD1 . TRBJ1-2 TRBV29-1
TGCGCCAGCAGCTTGGGAGGGTTTATGAACACTGAAGCTTTCTTT CASSLGGFMNTEAFF . . TRBJ1-1 TRBV5-1
TGTGCCAGCAGTGACCCCCTTTTTTCCTCAACTGAAGCTTTCTTT CASSDPLFSSTEAFF . . TRBJ1-1 TRBV25-1
TGTGCCAGCGGACTCAGTCCCATTAGCTCCTACAATGAGCAGTTCTTC CASGLSPISSYNEQFF . . TRBJ2-1 TRBV2
TGTGCCTGGACCTATAGGACTAGCGGGGCCTCCTACAATGAGCAGTTCTTC CAWTYRTSGASYNEQFF TRBD2 . TRBJ2-1 TRBV30
TGCAGCGTTGTGGACAGGGCTACCTCCTACGAGCAGTACTTC CSVVDRATSYEQYF TRBD1 . TRBJ2-7 TRBV29-1
TGTGCCAGCAATCCGGGCTACCCTAACTATGGCTACACCTTC CASNPGYPNYGYTF . . TRBJ1-2 TRBV9
TGCGCCAGCAGCTCAACAGGGGGCAGTGGAAACACCATATATTTT CASSSTGGSGNTIYF TRBD1 once TRBJ1-3 TRBV5-1
TGTGCCAGCAGTGTACTGACAGGGGATTATGGCTACACCTTC CASSVLTGDYGYTF TRBD1 . TRBJ1-2 TRBV28
TGTGCCAGCAACCGACTAGCGGACAATGAGCAGTTCTTC CASNRLADNEQFF TRBD2 . TRBJ2-1 TRBV7-2